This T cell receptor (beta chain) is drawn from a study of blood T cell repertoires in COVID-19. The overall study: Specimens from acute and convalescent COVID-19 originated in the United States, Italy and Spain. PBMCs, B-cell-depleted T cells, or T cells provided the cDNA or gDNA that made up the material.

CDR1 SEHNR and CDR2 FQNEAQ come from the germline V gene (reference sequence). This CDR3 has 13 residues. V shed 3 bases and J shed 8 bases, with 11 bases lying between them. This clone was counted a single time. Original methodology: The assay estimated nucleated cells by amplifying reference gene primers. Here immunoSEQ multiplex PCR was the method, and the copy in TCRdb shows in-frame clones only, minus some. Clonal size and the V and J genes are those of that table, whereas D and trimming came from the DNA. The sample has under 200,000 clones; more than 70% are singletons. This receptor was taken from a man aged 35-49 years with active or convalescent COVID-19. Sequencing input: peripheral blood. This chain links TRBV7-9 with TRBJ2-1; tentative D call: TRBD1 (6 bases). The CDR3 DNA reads TGTGCCAGCAGCTTGTACAGGGTCGATGAGCAGTTCTTC. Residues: CASSLYRVDEQFF.